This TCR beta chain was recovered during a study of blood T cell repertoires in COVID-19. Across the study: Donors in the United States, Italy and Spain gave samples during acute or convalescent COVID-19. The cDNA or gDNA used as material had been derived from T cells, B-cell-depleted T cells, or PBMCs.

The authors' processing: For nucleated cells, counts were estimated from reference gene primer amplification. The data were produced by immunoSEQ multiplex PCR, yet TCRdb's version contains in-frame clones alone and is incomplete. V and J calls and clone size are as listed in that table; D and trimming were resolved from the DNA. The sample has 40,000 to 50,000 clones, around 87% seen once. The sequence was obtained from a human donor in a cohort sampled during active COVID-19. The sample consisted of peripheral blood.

CDR3 residues: CASSLSLLALETQYF. CDR3 bases: TGTGCCAGCAGTTTATCTTTACTAGCCCTGGAGACCCAGTACTTC. V usage is TRBV27 and J usage is TRBJ2-5, with D possibly TRBD2 on 6 matching bases. The V end was cut by 0 bases, the J end by 5 bases, with 13 bases between. This CDR3 is 15 amino acids long. The germline V gene has CDR1 MNHEY and CDR2 SMNVEV (reference sequence).